Sequencing of this T cell receptor (beta chain) was carried out in a study of Graves' ophthalmopathy and Graves' hyperthyroidism. Ophthalmopathy-affected donors exhibited moderate-to-severe activity, CAS ≥3, NOSPECS ≥4, and duration under 3 months. TCR beta CDR3 regions were amplified from RNA transcripts. First-round RT-PCR employed HTBI primers, with a second-round multiplex PCR after it. TCRdb analysed the multiplex PCR reads with MiXCR anew, one entry per CDR3 protein. The sample carries fewer than 70,000 distinct CDR3 sequences, roughly 47% recorded once. Sequencing was carried out using peripheral blood. The receptor was isolated from an adult woman with Graves' ophthalmopathy.

The CDR3: CAWSFDRGSLNTEAFF. The CDR3 coding sequence is TGTGCCTGGAGCTTTGACAGGGGAAGTCTGAACACTGAAGCTTTCTTT. The chain uses TRBV30 and TRBJ1-1, with 8 bases identical to TRBD1. The CDR3 covers 16 residues. V shed 3 bases, J shed 0 bases, and the junction held 9 bases outside the gene matches. In germline, CDR1 is GTSNPN, CDR2 SVGIG (reference sequence).